These 18 T cell receptor beta chains were all obtained from the same sample, sequenced in a study of T cell responses to AZD1222 COVID-19 vaccine. Produced via immunoSEQ multiplex PCR; TCRdb's table is partial and in-frame only. The table includes 120,000 or so clones, roughly 89% detected once. This specimen consisted of peripheral blood, obtained on day 0 of MenACWY control vaccination. These receptor sequences come from an adult in good health.

The V call is TRBV19, the J call TRBJ2-7; 8 nucleotides align to TRBD1. Per the germline V gene, CDR1 is LNHDA and CDR2 is SQIVND (reference sequence). The CDR3 length is 14 residues. V shed 5 bases, J shed 2 bases, and the junction held 5 bases outside the gene matches. CDR3 sequence reads: CASSGQGQPYEQYF. The CDR3 nucleotides are TGTGCCAGTAGTGGACAGGGCCAGCCCTACGAGCAGTACTTC.

This chain joins TRBV5-1 and TRBJ1-1, with D possibly being TRBD1 (5 bases). The CDR3 totals 13 residues. Trimming pared 4 bases from V and 3 bases from J, leaving 10 bases between. Per the germline V gene, CDR1 is SGHRS and CDR2 is YFSETQ. The CDR3 region has the DNA TGCGCCAGCAGCAGAACAGGTGACACTGAAGCTTTCTTT. This codes for CASSRTGDTEAFF.

This chain uses TRBV25-1 with TRBJ2-7; TRBD1 aligns across 8 bases. The CDR3 is made up of 14 amino acids. J lost 5 bases, V lost 5 bases, and 8 bases had no gene match. Germline lookup yields CDR1 MGHDK and CDR2 SYGVNS. CDR3 sequence (DNA): TGTGCCAGCAGTTTTACAGGGGGTACTGACGAGCAGTACTTC. Amino acid sequence: CASSFTGGTDEQYF.

This chain joins TRBV4-2 and TRBJ2-1; 8 nucleotides align to TRBD2. The trim removed 0 bases at V and 7 bases at J, leaving 14 bases unmatched. CDR3 length: 18 residues. Germline V gives CDR1 LGHNA, CDR2 YNFKEQ. The CDR3: CASSQEGAGLAMMNEQFF. DNA for the CDR3: TGTGCCAGCAGCCAAGAGGGGGCCGGACTAGCAATGATGAATGAGCAGTTCTTC.

This chain joins TRBV7-3 and TRBJ1-2; weak D call: TRBD1 (6 bases). Per germline, CDR1 SGHTA and CDR2 FQGTGA. V gave up 5 bases and J gave up 8 bases, with 24 bases separating them. The CDR3 contains 16 residues. CDR3 nucleotides: TGTGCCAGCAGCCCCGATGTGCAACCGACAGGTGTGGGCTACACCTTC. Residues: CASSPDVQPTGVGYTF.

The V and J genes are TRBV15 and TRBJ2-7; D perhaps matches TRBD2 (7 bases). Trimming cost V 3 bases and J 3 bases, with 15 bases left between them. Germline CDR1 and CDR2: LNHNV and YYDKDF (reference sequence). This CDR3 has 15 residues. The CDR3 DNA sequence: TGTGCCACCAGCAGGGGAGGGGAGGGGGGCTACGAGCAGTACTTC. Translating it yields CATSRGGEGGYEQYF.

The chain recombines TRBV19 with TRBJ2-7; D is unresolved. V was shortened by 8 bases and J by 2 bases, with 4 bases between the two germline ends. CDR1 is LNHDA, CDR2 SQIVND, per germline (reference sequence). This CDR3 has 10 amino acids. In DNA, the CDR3 is TGTGCCAGTGGGACCTACGAGCAGTACTTC. Translated, it gives CASGTYEQYF. Based on the CDR3 plus reference TRBV19 and TRBJ2-7, the full variable domain is DGGITQSPKYLFRKEGQNVTLSCEQNLNHDAMYWYRQDPGQGLRLIYYSQIVNDFQKGDIAEGYSVSREKKESFPLTVTSAQKNPTAFYLCASGTYEQYFGPGTRLTVT.

The genes are TRBV11-3 and TRBJ2-7, with 9 bases that match TRBD1. Germline V gene sequence: CDR1 SGHNT, CDR2 YENEEA. The V and J ends lost 5 bases and 4 bases, in that order; junction bases with no gene match: 3. There are 13 residues in the CDR3. The CDR3 sequence is CASSPGQGYEQYF. The CDR3, as DNA: TGTGCCAGCAGCCCGGGACAGGGATACGAGCAGTACTTC.

CDR3 region: CASSPTGTENQETQYF. The CDR3 DNA is TGTGCCAGCAGCCCGACCGGGACTGAAAACCAAGAGACCCAGTACTTC. The chain carries TRBV21-1 and TRBJ2-5; TRBD2 was called by the table and not checked on the DNA. TRBV21-1 is a pseudogene. The CDR3 loop spans 16 amino acids.

The chain combines TRBV12-3 or TRBV12-4 with TRBJ1-2; D remains ambiguous. The V and J ends lost 3 bases and 13 bases respectively, with 15 bases between them. The CDR3 has 12 amino acids. Here the CDR3 reads CASSFYLAETTF. CDR3 DNA sequence: TGTGCCAGCAGTTTCTATTTGGCGGAGACCACCTTC.

This clone was seen just once. The chain joins TRBV7-2 to TRBJ2-1, with 10 bases lining up with TRBD1. Per the germline V gene, CDR1 is SGHTA and CDR2 is FQGNSA. With 5 bases clipped from V and 7 bases from J, the junction kept 11 bases outside the gene matches. The CDR3 spans 16 residues. The CDR3 protein is CASSPSSGQGKNEQFF. CDR3 bases: TGTGCCAGCAGCCCAAGCTCGGGACAGGGGAAAAATGAGCAGTTCTTC.

The chain employs TRBV28 and TRBJ1-5; D ambiguous. Trimming took 6 bases from V and 4 from J, leaving 16 bases between them. Germline values: CDR1 MDHEN, CDR2 SYDVKM. The CDR3 loop spans 15 amino acids. The CDR3 bases are TGTGCCAGCAGACCATCAGAGGGTGGAAATCAGCCCCAGCATTTT. Translating gives CASRPSEGGNQPQHF. Using reference TRBV28 and TRBJ1-5 for the parts outside the CDR3, the full variable domain is DVKVTQSSRYLVKRTGEKVFLECVQDMDHENMFWYRQDPGLGLRLIYFSYDVKMKEKGDIPEGYSVSREKKERFSLILESASTNQTSMYLCASRPSEGGNQPQHFGDGTRLSIL.

This clone has just one count. This chain uses TRBV5-1 with TRBJ2-1; TRBD2 agrees at 7 bases. J lost 6 bases, V lost 3 bases, and 12 bases had no gene match. CDR1 is SGHRS, CDR2 YFSETQ, per germline. The CDR3 is 16 residues long. The CDR3 reads CASSWASGTVVNEQFF. For the CDR3, the DNA is TGCGCCAGCAGCTGGGCTAGCGGTACCGTTGTCAATGAGCAGTTCTTC.

This chain joins TRBV18 and TRBJ2-1, with D hard to call. The germline gives CDR1 KGHSH, CDR2 LQKENI. Deletions cut 0 bases from V and 6 bases from J, with 12 bases between. CDR3 length: 15 amino acids. CDR3 sequence (DNA): TGTGCCAGCTCACCACCGGGCGGTAGCATCAATGAGCAGTTCTTC. Translation: CASSPPGGSINEQFF. Full variable domain (missing parts from reference TRBV18 and TRBJ2-1): NAGVMQNPRHLVRRRGQEARLRCSPMKGHSHVYWYRQLPEEGLKFMVYLQKENIIDESGMPKERFSAEFPKEGPSILRIQQVVRGDSAAYFCASSPPGGSINEQFFGPGTRLTVL.

This chain links TRBV5-8 with TRBJ2-7; no clear D. From germline, CDR1 is SGHTS and CDR2 YDEGEE. This CDR3 is built from 15 residues. Trimming took 0 bases from V and 3 from J, leaving 13 bases between them. This CDR3 is CASSLAIVGHYEQYF. The DNA for the CDR3 is TGTGCCAGCAGCTTGGCGATTGTGGGTCACTACGAGCAGTACTTC.

The chain has TRBV30 and TRBJ2-7; no reliable D call. In germline, CDR1 is GTSNPN, CDR2 SVGIG (reference sequence). This CDR3 is built from 11 residues. Trimming took off 1 base at V and 3 bases at J, with 4 bases between the two ends. The CDR3 DNA reads TGTGCCTGGAGTGAATACTACGAGCAGTACTTC. Translated: CAWSEYYEQYF.

The chain joins TRBV18 to TRBJ1-2; the D gene is possibly TRBD1 (5 bases). This CDR3 contains 16 residues. V was shortened by 2 bases and J by 4 bases, with 17 bases between the two germline ends. Germline CDR1 reads KGHSH; CDR2 reads LQKENI. The CDR3 DNA sequence: TGTGCCAGCTCACCAACGGGGGGAGCCCGGGGCTATGGCTACACCTTC. It codes for CASSPTGGARGYGYTF.

The rearrangement uses TRBV30 and TRBJ2-7; D gene uncertain. Germline loops: CDR1 GTSNPN, CDR2 SVGIG (reference sequence). V lost 2 bases, J lost 3 bases, and 11 bases lay in between. The CDR3 sequence is 13 residues long. The CDR3 bases are TGTGCCTGGAGTTACACAGACAACTACGAGCAGTACTTC. This gives the protein CAWSYTDNYEQYF.